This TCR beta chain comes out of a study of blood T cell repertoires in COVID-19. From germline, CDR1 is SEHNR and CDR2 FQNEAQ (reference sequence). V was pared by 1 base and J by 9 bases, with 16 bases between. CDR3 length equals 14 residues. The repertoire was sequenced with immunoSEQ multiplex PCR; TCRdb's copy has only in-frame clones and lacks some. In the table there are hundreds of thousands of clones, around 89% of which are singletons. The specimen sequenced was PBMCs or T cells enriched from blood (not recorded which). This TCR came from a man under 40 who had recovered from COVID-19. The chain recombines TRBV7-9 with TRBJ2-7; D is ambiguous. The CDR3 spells CASSLEPERLGQYF. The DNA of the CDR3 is TGTGCCAGCAGCTTAGAGCCCGAACGCCTAGGGCAGTACTTC.